This T cell receptor beta chain came from a study of shared T cell receptors in the human thymus. Profiled with immunoSEQ multiplex PCR; TCRdb holds only in-frame clones, not every one. The sample lists some 760,000 clones, over 75% occurring once. These same data were also listed under a study on human thymus T cells. From that paper: Corrective surgery for congenital heart defects was being performed on the healthy Finnish infants who were the donors. Corrective cardiac surgery supplied the resected thymus tissue. Apparent bias marked the V and J gene usage of thymic and blood repertoires. Reports from related research described highly overlapping thymic repertoires among unrelated individuals.

Sequencing used thymocytes. The TCR sequence derives from a girl under three years old with a congenital heart defect.

CDR3 amino acids: CASSGSGCAEAFF. For the CDR3, the DNA is TGTGCCAGCAGTGGGTCAGGGTGCGCTGAAGCTTTCTTT. The chain carries TRBV27 and TRBJ1-1; D perhaps matches TRBD1 (5 bases). CDR1 is MNHEY, CDR2 SMNVEV, per germline (reference sequence). The CDR3 loop spans 13 amino acids. V was trimmed by 5 bases and J by 6 bases, leaving 13 bases between them.